These 8 T cell receptor beta chains were sequenced from one sample in a study of shared clonotypes between healthy human individuals. Clones were read by immunoSEQ multiplex PCR, and TCRdb kept only the in-frame ones, dropping some. The data hold around 1.4 million clones, with 98% to 99% observed a single time. The sample comprised naive CD4+ T cells sorted from blood. Stated subset: CD45RA+ positively selected. These TCRs come from a man aged 30-40 years in good health.

With respect to this clone: This sample also contains other DNA sequences that code for the same CDR3. The genes are TRBV5-4 and TRBJ2-2; 7 nucleotides align to TRBD1. The trim removed 4 bases at V and 0 bases at J, leaving 3 bases unmatched. Per germline, CDR1 SGHNT and CDR2 YYREEE (reference sequence). The CDR3 contains 15 residues. CDR3 coding DNA: TGTGCCAGCAGCCCGGGACAGTCGAACACCGGGGAGCTGTTTTTT. The encoded protein is CASSPGQSNTGELFF.

The CDR3 DNA sequence: TGTGCCAGCAGCTTAGATAGTAGTGGCTCTAAAGGTGCCCAGTACTTC. Translation gives CASSLDSSGSKGAQYF. The rearrangement links TRBV7-6 to TRBJ2-5; D is uncertain. Germline values: CDR1 SGHVS, CDR2 FNYEAQ. Trimming shortened V by 1 base and J by 9 bases, and 21 bases separated the two germline ends. The CDR3 has 16 residues.

For the CDR3, the DNA is TGTGCCAGCAGCTTATTTGGGGGCGATGGCTACACCTTC. Its protein is CASSLFGGDGYTF. The chain couples TRBV7-2 to TRBJ1-2; weak D call: TRBD1 (6 bases). The CDR3 has 13 amino acids. Germline loops: CDR1 SGHTA, CDR2 FQGNSA. Trimming took 2 bases from V and 6 from J, leaving 10 bases between them.

The V and J genes are TRBV18 and TRBJ2-7; D gene unclear. Germline V gives CDR1 KGHSH, CDR2 LQKENI. The germline V and J ends were trimmed by 3 bases and 7 bases, with 16 bases remaining between them. CDR3 size: 14 residues. The CDR3 is CASSPSDVLGEQYF. The CDR3 DNA sequence: TGTGCCAGCTCACCGTCTGACGTACTGGGAGAGCAGTACTTC. Drawing the rest from reference TRBV18 and TRBJ2-7, the complete variable domain is NAGVMQNPRHLVRRRGQEARLRCSPMKGHSHVYWYRQLPEEGLKFMVYLQKENIIDESGMPKERFSAEFPKEGPSILRIQQVVRGDSAAYFCASSPSDVLGEQYFGPGTRLTVT.

The gene calls are TRBV10-1 and TRBJ2-1; D gene unclear. Trimming removed 2 bases from V and 6 bases from J, with 20 bases in between. This CDR3 comprises 17 residues. Germline V lookup: CDR1 WNHNN, CDR2 SYGVQD (reference sequence). The CDR3 loop reads CASSEQADWMLGNEQFF. The DNA for the CDR3 is TGCGCCAGCAGTGAGCAGGCCGATTGGATGTTAGGCAATGAGCAGTTCTTC.

This clone was counted once. The rearrangement joins TRBV4-3 to TRBJ1-2; D not certain. Trimming removed 1 base at V and 4 bases at J, with 7 bases between. CDR1 is LGHNA and CDR2 is YSLEER in the germline V gene. The CDR3 length is 13 residues. This CDR3 reads CASSQAGPYGYTF. The CDR3 DNA follows: TGCGCCAGCAGCCAAGCTGGACCCTATGGCTACACCTTC.

The J gene is TRBJ1-2, the V gene TRBV5-6, with TRBD1 matching over 10 bases. CDR3 length: 16 amino acids. J was trimmed by 4 bases and V by 1 base; bases with no gene match: 7. Per germline, CDR1 SGHDT and CDR2 YYEEEE. The CDR3 is CASSLYGGQGRYGYTF. CDR3 nucleotide sequence: TGTGCCAGCAGCTTGTACGGGGGACAGGGGCGCTATGGCTACACCTTC.

The chain employs TRBV5-5 and TRBJ2-7; the D is unclear. V gave up 2 bases and J gave up 4 bases, with 16 bases separating them. CDR3 length: 15 amino acids. Germline values: CDR1 SGHKS, CDR2 YYEKEE (reference sequence). CDR3 sequence reads: CASSFRAPNPYEQYF. In DNA, the CDR3 is TGTGCCAGCAGCTTCCGGGCCCCTAATCCTTACGAGCAGTACTTC. The full variable domain, in which reference TRBV5-5 and TRBJ2-7 provide the parts outside the CDR3, is DAGVTQSPTHLIKTRGQQVTLRCSPISGHKSVSWYQQVLGQGPQFIFQYYEKEERGRGNFPDRFSARQFPNYSSELNVNALLLGDSALYLCASSFRAPNPYEQYFGPGTRLTVT.